This T cell receptor beta chain was identified during a study of blood T cells in healthy people across ages (dated by TCRdb to about 2015). For the study in its entirety: In model experiments, roughly one uniquely barcoded TCR beta cDNA molecule per two T cells was captured by template switching. Using deep sequencing normalized with unique cDNA molecular identifiers, the study measured how TCR beta repertoire diversity changes with age. Four age groups were formed from the donors: young (average 16 years), middle-aged (around 41), aged (around 62) and long-lived (approximately 78). Donors of different ages were randomly distributed across sequencing lanes to avoid experimental bias. For two donors (one aged 18 to 30 and one aged 80 or older), the study analyzed two additional independent replicas of 1 million unique cDNA reads from the same blood draw.

This clonotype was seen a handful of times. The antigen it recognizes is unknown. Base qualities are not at hand, and no much larger clone is one base apart. Systemically healthy Caucasian individuals from Russia, 35 to 50 in total and aged about 6 to 100 years, were included as donors. Each donor gave 8 to 10 milliliters of peripheral blood, drawn into EDTA-treated Vacutainer tubes. Ficoll-Paque density-gradient centrifugation was used to isolate PBMCs, with at least 7 million per sample. Trizol reagent was used to extract total RNA from PBMCs, with at least 6 micrograms per sample. The percentages of naive CD45RAhigh/CD27high T cells were determined by flow cytometry on a PBMC aliquot from every donor. From V the trimming removes 3 bases and from J it removes 5 bases, while the gene matches leave 13 bases of the junction unaccounted for. The CDR3 measures 17 amino acids from cysteine to phenylalanine. Of the read, only the CDR3 DNA is kept; its 51 bases are in frame from base 1. Based on the germline V gene, the CDR1 and CDR2 sequences are MNHEY and SVGEGT.

Library preparation employed 5' RACE. The data were produced on an Illumina HiSeq 2500. A second PCR of roughly 7 to 11 cycles was performed with a sample-barcoded 5' primer and a J-beta primer mix. A template-switch 5' adaptor carrying 12 random nucleotides introduced a unique molecular identifier onto each TCR beta cDNA molecule. Each sample yielded at least 3 million CDR3-containing paired-end reads. First-strand cDNA was synthesized from all RNA with the Mint cDNA synthesis kit, primed by a TRBC-specific oligonucleotide. All cDNA was treated with uracil-DNA glycosylase and then went through a first 18-cycle PCR with the universal primers M1SS and BC2_uni_R. Per the original workflow: For normalization, 1 million high-quality reads, each with a distinct molecular identifier, were randomly selected from each sample. Instead of being binned into consensus sequences, reads with shared molecular identifiers were discarded. MiTCR, with a Q25 quality threshold and the strictest error-elimination algorithm, was used for CDR3 identification, clonotype clustering and error correction. Lower-bound total TCR beta diversity was estimated with a nonparametric unseen species model using Euler transformation. The public reads were quality trimmed at Q25 with fastp and then assembled into clones with MiXCR by TCRdb, keeping productive beta chains. Every distinct CDR3 protein forms one entry, paired with its most common genes and DNA. TCRdb's processing, not the study's, gives the V and J calls here. The sample table lists about 970,000 distinct CDR3 sequences, just over 50% of them with a count of one. 20% to 25% of the sample is held by the ten biggest clonotypes.

General findings and caveats noted by the study authors: Compared with the aged group, the long-lived group had more naive CD4+ T cells, fewer expanded clones and increased TCR diversity, a pattern suggesting age selection. Conclusive comparison of naive and antigen-experienced compartments was prevented by the profiling of bulk unsorted PBMCs. There was a strong correlation between observed TCR beta diversity and the percentage of naive T cells measured by flow cytometry. Observed TCR beta diversity per million T cells fell roughly linearly with age, and a significant reduction was already apparent by age roughly 40. Estimates of total diversity based on one million sequenced T cells were considered lower bounds and underestimates. Because the CMV infection status of the donors was unknown, age-related changes in expanded clonotypes may potentially have been confounded.

The V and J segments used are TRBV6-2 or TRBV6-3 and TRBJ2-1; 7 of the junction bases match TRBD1. The origin of this receptor is a woman aged 55 to 70 in good health. Sequences were obtained from blood. Read as DNA, the sequence is TGTGCCAGCAGTTATCAGACAGGGTCCCTGAGGGACAATGAGCAGTTCTTC. It translates to CASSYQTGSLRDNEQFF.